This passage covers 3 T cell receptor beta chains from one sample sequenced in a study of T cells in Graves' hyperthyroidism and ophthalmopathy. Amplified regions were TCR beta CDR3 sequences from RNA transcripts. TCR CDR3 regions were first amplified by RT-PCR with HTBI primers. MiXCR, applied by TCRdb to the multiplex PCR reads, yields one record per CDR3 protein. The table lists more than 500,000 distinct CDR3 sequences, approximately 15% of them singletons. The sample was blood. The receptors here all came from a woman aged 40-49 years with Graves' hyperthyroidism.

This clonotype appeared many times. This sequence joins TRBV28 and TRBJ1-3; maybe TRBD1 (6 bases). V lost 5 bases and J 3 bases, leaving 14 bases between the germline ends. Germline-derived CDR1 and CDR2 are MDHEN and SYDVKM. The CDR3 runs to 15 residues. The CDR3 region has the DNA TGTGCCAGCAGTCTCGACAGGCCCCTTGGAAACACCATATATTTT. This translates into CASSLDRPLGNTIYF. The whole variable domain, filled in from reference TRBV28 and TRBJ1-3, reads DVKVTQSSRYLVKRTGEKVFLECVQDMDHENMFWYRQDPGLGLRLIYFSYDVKMKEKGDIPEGYSVSREKKERFSLILESASTNQTSMYLCASSLDRPLGNTIYFGEGSWLTVV.

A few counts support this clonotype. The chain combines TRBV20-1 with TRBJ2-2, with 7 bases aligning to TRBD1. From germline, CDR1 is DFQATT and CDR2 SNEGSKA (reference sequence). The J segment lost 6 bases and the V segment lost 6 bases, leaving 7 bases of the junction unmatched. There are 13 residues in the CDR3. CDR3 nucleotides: TGCAGTGCGAGGGGGCGGGTAGCCGGGGAGCTGTTTTTT. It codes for CSARGRVAGELFF.

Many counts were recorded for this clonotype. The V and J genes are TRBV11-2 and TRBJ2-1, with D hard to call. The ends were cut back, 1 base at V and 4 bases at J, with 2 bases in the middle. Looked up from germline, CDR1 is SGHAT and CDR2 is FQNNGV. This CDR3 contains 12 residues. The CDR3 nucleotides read TGTGCCAGCAGCTTAGGATACAATGAGCAGTTCTTC. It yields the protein CASSLGYNEQFF.